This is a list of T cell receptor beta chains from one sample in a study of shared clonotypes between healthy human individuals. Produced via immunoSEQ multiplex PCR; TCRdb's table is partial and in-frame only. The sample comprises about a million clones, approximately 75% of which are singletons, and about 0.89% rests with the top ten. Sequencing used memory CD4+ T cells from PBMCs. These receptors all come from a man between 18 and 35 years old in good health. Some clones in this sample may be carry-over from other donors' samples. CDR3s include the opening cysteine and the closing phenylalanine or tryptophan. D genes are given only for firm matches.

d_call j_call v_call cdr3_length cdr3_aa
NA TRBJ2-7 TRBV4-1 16 CASSQGTRGGFREQYF
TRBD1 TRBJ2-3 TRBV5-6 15 CASSPQGASTDTQYF
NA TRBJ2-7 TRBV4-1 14 CASSQGIFSYGQYF
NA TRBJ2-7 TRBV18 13 CASSPRSPPQQYF
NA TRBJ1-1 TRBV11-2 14 CASSPDRLNTEAFF
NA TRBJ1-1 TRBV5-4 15 CASIPPVGVNTEAFF
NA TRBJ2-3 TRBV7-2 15 CASSPARASTDTQYF
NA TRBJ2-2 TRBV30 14 CAWSVRRDTGELFF
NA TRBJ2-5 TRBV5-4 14 CASSPPGFQETQYF
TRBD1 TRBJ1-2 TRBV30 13 CAWSVTGAGGYTF
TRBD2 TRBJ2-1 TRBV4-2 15 CASSQDTSGINEQFF
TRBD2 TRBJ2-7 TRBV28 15 CASGTRVTSIDEQYF
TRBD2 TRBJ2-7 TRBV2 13 CASNSRLAVEQYF
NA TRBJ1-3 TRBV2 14 CASSVGRAGNTIYF
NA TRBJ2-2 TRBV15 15 CATSREGGSTGELFF
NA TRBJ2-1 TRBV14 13 CASSQGFANEQFF
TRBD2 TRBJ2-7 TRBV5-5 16 CASSFSGVGGIYEQYF
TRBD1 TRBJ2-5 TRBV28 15 CASSPTGDRPETQYF
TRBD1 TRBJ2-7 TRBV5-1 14 CASSLGQVGDEQYF
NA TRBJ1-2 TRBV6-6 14 CASSRRTDNYGYTF
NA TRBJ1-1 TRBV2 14 CASRNRVANTEAFF
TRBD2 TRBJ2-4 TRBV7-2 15 CASSERLAPQNIQYF
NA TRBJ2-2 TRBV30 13 CAWSGDGVGELFF
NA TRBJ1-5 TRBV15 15 CATSREWAGPQPQHF
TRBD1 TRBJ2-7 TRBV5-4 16 CASSSNSGTGFHEQYF
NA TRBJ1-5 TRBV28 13 CASSLYSNQPQHF
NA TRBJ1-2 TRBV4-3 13 CASSQGGTYGYTF
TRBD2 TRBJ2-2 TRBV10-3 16 CAISDTSGKRIGELFF
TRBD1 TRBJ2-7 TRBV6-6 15 CASRVDRALLYEQYF
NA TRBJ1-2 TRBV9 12 CASSYTAYGYTF
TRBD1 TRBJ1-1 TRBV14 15 CASSRLITGVTEAFF
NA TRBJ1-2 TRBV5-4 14 CASSPGQGPYGYTF
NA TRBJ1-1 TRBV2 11 CASSEASEAFF
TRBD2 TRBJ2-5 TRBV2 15 CASSARLAREETQYF
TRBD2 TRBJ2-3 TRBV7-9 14 CASSPLAGVDTQYF
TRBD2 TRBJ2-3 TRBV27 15 CASSWGLASTDTQYF
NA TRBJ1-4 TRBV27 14 CASRQDSLNEKLFF
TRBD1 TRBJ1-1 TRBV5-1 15 CASSTRDRGNTEAFF
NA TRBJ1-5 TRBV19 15 CASSINRGTNQPQHF
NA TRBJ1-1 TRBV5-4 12 CASSWEDTEAFF
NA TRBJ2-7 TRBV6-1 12 CASSELLYEQYF
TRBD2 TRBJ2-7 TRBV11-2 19 CASSSLTGGTSGRAYEQYF
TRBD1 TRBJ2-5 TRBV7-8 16 CASSLWAGGSGETQYF
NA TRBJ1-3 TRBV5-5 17 CASSLAPPGSSGNTIYF
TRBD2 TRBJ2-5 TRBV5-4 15 CASHGWLAGGETQYF